The 30 T cell receptor beta chains presented below share a single source sample, sequenced in a study of shared clonotypes between healthy human individuals. Clones were sequenced by immunoSEQ multiplex PCR, and TCRdb holds only the in-frame ones, with some missing. The sample shows 560,000 or so clones, approximately 96% of them seen only once. CD45RO-negative cells were positively selected for CCR7, leaving out terminally differentiated effector memory CD45RA+ cells. Sequencing was carried out using naive CD8+ T cells sorted from blood. These receptors came from a woman under 40 in good health.

The gene calls are TRBV11-2 and TRBJ2-1; D gene unclear. Trimming left V 6 bases short and J 6 bases short, with 18 bases between. This CDR3 is built from 15 residues. In germline, CDR1 is SGHAT, CDR2 FQNNGV. The CDR3 spells CASSPDPGGRNEQFF. The CDR3 DNA sequence: TGTGCCAGCAGTCCCGACCCGGGTGGTCGCAATGAGCAGTTCTTC.

The V gene is TRBV13, the J gene TRBJ1-4, with D possibly being TRBD1 (6 bases). The CDR3 covers 14 residues. V lost 3 bases and J 3 bases, leaving 8 bases between the germline ends. The germline gives CDR1 PRHDT, CDR2 FYEKMQ (reference sequence). CDR3 sequence reads: CASSFRGPNEKLFF. In DNA form, the CDR3 reads TGTGCCAGCAGCTTCAGGGGACCTAATGAAAAACTGTTTTTT.

The V gene is TRBV14, the J gene TRBJ2-2; TRBD2 matches 9 bases. Trimming at V came to 4 bases and at J to 4 bases, leaving 7 bases not matched to a gene. The germline gives CDR1 SGHDN, CDR2 FVKESK. The CDR3 contains 16 residues. The CDR3 DNA reads as TGTGCCAGCAGCCTGGTAGCGGGAGAGGGCACCGGGGAGCTGTTTTTT. Its protein product is CASSLVAGEGTGELFF.

The chain couples TRBV9 to TRBJ2-3, with 7 nucleotides matching TRBD1. V lost 1 base, J lost 0 bases, and 8 bases stayed unmatched. The CDR3 consists of 17 residues. In germline, CDR1 is SGDLS, CDR2 YYNGEE. CDR3 nucleotides: TGTGCCAGCAGCGTACTTCCCCGGACAGGTAGCACAGATACGCAGTATTTT. Translating it yields CASSVLPRTGSTDTQYF.

Concerning this clone: Other DNA sequences of this sample code for an identical CDR3. The chain uses TRBV28 and TRBJ1-1; D ambiguous. Trimming stripped 3 bases from V and 5 bases from J, with 4 bases between. In germline, CDR1 is MDHEN, CDR2 SYDVKM. This CDR3 spans 11 amino acids. The chain's CDR3 is CASSFGTEAFF. The CDR3 nucleotides read TGTGCCAGCAGTTTTGGGACTGAAGCTTTCTTT.

The genes are TRBV27 and TRBJ2-5, with a tentative D call TRBD2 (6 bases). Germline V lookup: CDR1 MNHEY, CDR2 SMNVEV (reference sequence). The CDR3 is 16 amino acids. The germline V and J ends were trimmed by 3 bases and 0 bases, with 14 bases remaining between them. CDR3 in amino acids: CASSLFSGTYQETQYF. Written as DNA, the CDR3 is TGTGCCAGCAGTTTGTTTAGCGGAACCTACCAAGAGACCCAGTACTTC.

The rearrangement joins TRBV27 to TRBJ2-7, with TRBD2 identical over 11 bases. The V gene end was trimmed by 6 bases and the J gene end by 6 bases; junction bases not matched to a gene: 7. The CDR3 covers 14 residues. CDR1 and CDR2 from the germline V gene are MNHEY and SMNVEV (reference sequence). The CDR3 is CASRRTSGSFEQYF. The CDR3 DNA reads TGTGCCAGCAGAAGAACTAGCGGGAGCTTCGAGCAGTACTTC.

This chain connects TRBV29-1 to TRBJ2-2, with 12 bases fitting TRBD1. After removal of 5 bases from V and 6 bases from J, the junction contained 10 bases not matched to a gene. Germline CDR1 SQVTM, CDR2 ANQGSEA. The CDR3 totals 16 residues. Here the CDR3 reads CSVQIGTGGRAGELFF. CDR3 in DNA: TGCAGCGTTCAGATAGGGACAGGGGGCCGCGCCGGGGAGCTGTTTTTT.

The chain links TRBV27 to TRBJ2-7; D is unresolved. CDR1 and CDR2 from the germline V gene are MNHEY and SMNVEV (reference sequence). The V gene lost 10 bases and the J gene lost 4 bases, with 20 bases spanning the gap. The CDR3 is made up of 14 amino acids. The CDR3 nucleotides are TGTGCCACAAGGCCCGTGACATTGTCGTACGAGCAGTACTTC. Protein: CATRPVTLSYEQYF.

The CDR3 bases are TGTGCCAGCAGTGAACCCGGACTAGCGAGACCCCAAGAGACCCAGTACTTC. Translating gives CASSEPGLARPQETQYF. The chain combines TRBV2 with TRBJ2-5, with 9 bases identical to TRBD2. This CDR3 region has 17 residues. V lost 2 bases, J lost 1 base, and 8 bases stayed unmatched. Germline V CDR1 and CDR2: SNHLY, FYNNEI.

The chain is built from TRBV14 and TRBJ2-2, with 7 bases that match TRBD2. Germline V CDR1 and CDR2: SGHDN, FVKESK. The CDR3 runs 15 residues. V lost 1 base and J lost 7; bases outside the gene matches: 6. In DNA form, the CDR3 reads TGTGCCAGCAGCCAAGGGCGGGAGATTGGCGGGGAGCTGTTTTTT. This encodes CASSQGREIGGELFF.

The chain carries TRBV11-2 and TRBJ2-1; 7 positions match TRBD2. The CDR3 totals 16 residues. With V trimmed by 3 bases and J by 5 bases, 10 bases remained unmatched. CDR1 is SGHAT and CDR2 is FQNNGV in the germline V gene. CDR3 sequence (DNA): TGTGCCAGCAGCTTCTTGGTCCTAGCGGAGGACAATGAGCAGTTCTTC. The encoded protein is CASSFLVLAEDNEQFF.

The chain links TRBV6-5 to TRBJ2-1, with D hard to call. CDR1 is MNHEY and CDR2 is SVGAGI in the germline V gene. V was clipped by 5 bases and J by 8 bases, with 13 bases between them. The CDR3 has 13 residues. CDR3 region: CASSASWYDEQFF. CDR3 nucleotide sequence: TGTGCCAGCAGTGCCTCATGGTACGATGAGCAGTTCTTC.

The chain is built from TRBV30 and TRBJ1-5; tentatively, D is TRBD1 (5 bases). Germline CDR1 GTSNPN, CDR2 SVGIG (reference sequence). With 5 bases removed from V and 0 bases from J, the gap between germline ends came to 8 bases. CDR3 length equals 13 residues. DNA of the CDR3: TGTGCCTGGGACAGCTATAGCAATCAGCCCCAGCATTTT. This gives the protein CAWDSYSNQPQHF.

The chain joins TRBV7-9 to TRBJ2-7, with 9 bases fitting TRBD2. The germline V gene has CDR1 SEHNR and CDR2 FQNEAQ (reference sequence). V lost 4 bases, J lost 2 bases, and 18 bases stayed unmatched. This CDR3 has 19 amino acids. The CDR3 region has the DNA TGTGCCAGCAGCTCCTACAAGGGTAGCGGGAGAGGTACCGCCTACGAGCAGTACTTC. Protein sequence: CASSSYKGSGRGTAYEQYF.

CDR3 protein: CAWSVGQGLAGGYEQYF. The CDR3 nucleotides are TGTGCCTGGAGTGTAGGGCAGGGGCTAGCGGGAGGTTACGAGCAGTACTTC. V gene TRBV30 combines with J gene TRBJ2-7, with 11 bases aligning to TRBD2. CDR1 and CDR2 (germline): GTSNPN, SVGIG (reference sequence). The V and J ends lost 0 bases and 4 bases, in that order; junction bases with no gene match: 11. The CDR3 has 17 amino acids.

The J gene is TRBJ1-5, the V gene TRBV27; TRBD1 matches 8 bases. Germline CDR1 and CDR2: MNHEY and SMNVEV (reference sequence). The CDR3 runs 14 residues. Trimming at V came to 4 bases and at J to 5 bases, leaving 4 bases not matched to a gene. The CDR3 region is CASSYGQGYQPQHF. Here the CDR3 DNA reads TGTGCCAGCAGTTATGGACAGGGTTATCAGCCCCAGCATTTT.

This rearrangement joins TRBV27 to TRBJ2-7, with 7 bases lining up with TRBD2. This CDR3 is 14 amino acids long. V trimming: 3 bases; J trimming: 7 bases; junction bases outside the gene matches: 9. Germline V gives CDR1 MNHEY, CDR2 SMNVEV (reference sequence). The CDR3 sequence: CASSFVGGPGEQYF. Here the CDR3 DNA reads TGTGCCAGCAGTTTTGTGGGAGGGCCGGGGGAGCAGTACTTC.

V usage is TRBV10-1 and J usage is TRBJ2-7, with 7 bases fitting TRBD2. With V trimmed by 3 bases and J by 5 bases, 10 bases remained unmatched. Germline V CDR1 and CDR2: WNHNN, SYGVQD (reference sequence). CDR3 size: 15 residues. The CDR3 loop reads CASSEQREVGHEQYF. The CDR3 region has the DNA TGCGCCAGCAGTGAACAACGGGAGGTCGGTCACGAGCAGTACTTC.

The chain is built from TRBV5-1 and TRBJ2-7, with 10 nucleotides matching TRBD1. The germline CDR1 and CDR2 sequences are SGHRS and YFSETQ. CDR3 length: 19 amino acids. V lost 2 bases, J lost 3 bases, and 17 bases stayed unmatched. CDR3 region: CASSLVTGTGVLQGYEQYF. The CDR3 DNA reads TGCGCCAGCAGCTTAGTAACCGGGACAGGGGTGCTCCAGGGCTACGAGCAGTACTTC.

The chain uses TRBV28 and TRBJ2-7, with D unresolved. The CDR3 loop spans 11 amino acids. Germline V CDR1 and CDR2: MDHEN, SYDVKM. Trimming took 6 bases from V and 3 from J, leaving 6 bases between them. CDR3 nucleotides: TGTGCCAGCAGAAGGGACTACGAGCAGTACTTC. Encoded protein: CASRRDYEQYF.

CDR3 protein: CASSLGDLGTEAFF. The CDR3 coding sequence is TGTGCCAGCAGCTTGGGGGACCTGGGCACTGAAGCTTTCTTT. The chain recombines TRBV5-5 with TRBJ1-1, with D possibly TRBD1 on 5 matching bases. There are 14 residues in the CDR3. Trimming pared 0 bases from V and 4 bases from J, leaving 10 bases between. Per the germline V gene, CDR1 is SGHKS and CDR2 is YYEKEE (reference sequence). Based on the CDR3 plus reference TRBV5-5 and TRBJ1-1, the full variable domain is DAGVTQSPTHLIKTRGQQVTLRCSPISGHKSVSWYQQVLGQGPQFIFQYYEKEERGRGNFPDRFSARQFPNYSSELNVNALLLGDSALYLCASSLGDLGTEAFFGQGTRLTVV.

V gene TRBV19 combines with J gene TRBJ1-1, with no clear D. The V end lost 3 bases, the J end lost 1 base, and 9 bases lay between the germline ends. The CDR3 extends over 14 amino acids. Germline CDR1 and CDR2: LNHDA and SQIVND (reference sequence). The CDR3 nucleotides are TGTGCCAGTAGTATCTACGAGGGGAACACTGAAGCTTTCTTT. Encoded protein: CASSIYEGNTEAFF.

This chain links TRBV27 with TRBJ2-1, with a possible D match to TRBD2 (6 bases). Trimming took 4 bases from V and 9 from J, leaving 13 bases between them. This CDR3 is 13 amino acids long. Germline lookup yields CDR1 MNHEY and CDR2 SMNVEV (reference sequence). The CDR3 protein is CASSWASEVEQFF. The CDR3 region has the DNA TGTGCCAGCAGTTGGGCTAGCGAAGTTGAGCAGTTCTTC.

J is TRBJ2-1 and V is TRBV9; 13 nucleotides align to TRBD2. The CDR3 runs to 17 residues. Germline CDR1 SGDLS, CDR2 YYNGEE. J lost 7 bases, V lost 3 bases, and 10 bases had no gene match. CDR3 sequence reads: CASSETGLAGVGNEQFF. For the CDR3, the DNA is TGTGCCAGCAGCGAGACCGGACTAGCGGGAGTAGGTAATGAGCAGTTCTTC.

The chain is built from TRBV5-6 and TRBJ2-3; D is possibly TRBD2 (6 bases). This CDR3 contains 16 residues. V lost 4 bases, J lost 6 bases, and 21 bases lay in between. The germline gives CDR1 SGHDT, CDR2 YYEEEE. The CDR3 DNA sequence: TGTGCCAGCAGCGGTGAACTAGCCCCTCTCGCCGATACGCAGTATTTT. It translates to CASSGELAPLADTQYF.

To note about this clone: Other DNA sequences in the same sample also yield this CDR3. The chain has TRBV7-9 and TRBJ2-1; D might be TRBD2 (6 bases). The CDR3 covers 15 residues. From germline, CDR1 is SEHNR and CDR2 FQNEAQ (reference sequence). V gave up 1 base and J gave up 3 bases, with 10 bases separating them. The CDR3 nucleotides are TGTGCCAGCAGCTTAGGGCTAGCGTACTACAATGAGCAGTTCTTC. Residues: CASSLGLAYYNEQFF.

The chain combines TRBV5-4 with TRBJ2-7; 11 nucleotides line up with TRBD1. The CDR3 is 15 amino acids. J was trimmed by 6 bases and V by 4 bases; bases with no gene match: 9. Germline CDR1 is SGHNT and CDR2 is YYREEE (reference sequence). The CDR3 sequence: CASSPDRGRGAEQYF. The CDR3 bases are TGTGCCAGCAGCCCGGACAGGGGGCGAGGCGCCGAGCAGTACTTC.

The chain is built from TRBV7-3 and TRBJ2-1, with 8 bases that match TRBD2. There are 15 residues in the CDR3. The V segment lost 2 bases and the J segment 6 bases; nucleotides outside the gene matches: 6. Germline V gene data show CDR1 as SGHTA and CDR2 as FQGTGA. CDR3 sequence (DNA): TGTGCCAGCAGCTTACTAGCGGGTACTCCCAATGAGCAGTTCTTC. Protein: CASSLLAGTPNEQFF.

The V call is TRBV7-2, the J call TRBJ2-7; the match to TRBD2 covers 8 bases. This CDR3 region has 15 residues. The germline V gene encodes CDR1 SGHTA and CDR2 FQGNSA. V lost 4 bases to trimming and J lost 5 bases; unmatched junction nucleotides: 10. CDR3: CASSSEGLDLNEQYF. CDR3 nucleotide sequence: TGTGCCAGCAGCTCAGAGGGACTAGATCTGAACGAGCAGTACTTC.